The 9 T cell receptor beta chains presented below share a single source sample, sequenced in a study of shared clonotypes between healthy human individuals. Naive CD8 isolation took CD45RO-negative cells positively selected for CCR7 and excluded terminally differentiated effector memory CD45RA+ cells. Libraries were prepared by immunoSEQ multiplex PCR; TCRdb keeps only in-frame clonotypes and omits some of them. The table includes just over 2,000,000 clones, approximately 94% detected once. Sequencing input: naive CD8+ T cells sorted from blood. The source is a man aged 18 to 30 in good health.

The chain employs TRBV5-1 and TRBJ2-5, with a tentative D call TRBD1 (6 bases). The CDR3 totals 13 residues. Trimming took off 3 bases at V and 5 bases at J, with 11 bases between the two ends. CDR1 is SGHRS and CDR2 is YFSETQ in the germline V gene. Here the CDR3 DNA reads TGCGCCAGCAGCTCAACGAGGGGGGAGACCCAGTACTTC. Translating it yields CASSSTRGETQYF.

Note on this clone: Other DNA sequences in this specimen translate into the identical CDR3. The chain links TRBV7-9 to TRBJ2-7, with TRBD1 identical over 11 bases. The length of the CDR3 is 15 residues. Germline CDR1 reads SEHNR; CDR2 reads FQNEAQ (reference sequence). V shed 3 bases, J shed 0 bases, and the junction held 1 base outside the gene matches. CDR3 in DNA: TGTGCCAGCAGCTTCGGACAGGGGGCCTCCTACGAGCAGTACTTC. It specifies CASSFGQGASYEQYF. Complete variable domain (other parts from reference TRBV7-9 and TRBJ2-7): DTGVSQNPRHKITKRGQNVTFRCDPISEHNRLYWYRQTLGQGPEFLTYFQNEAQLEKSRLLSDRFSAERPKGSFSTLEIQRTEQGDSAMYLCASSFGQGASYEQYFGPGTRLTVT.

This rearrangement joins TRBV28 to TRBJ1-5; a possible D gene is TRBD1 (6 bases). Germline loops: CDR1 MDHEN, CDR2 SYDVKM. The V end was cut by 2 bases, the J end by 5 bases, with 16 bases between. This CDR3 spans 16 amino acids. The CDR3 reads CASSLRGTRQDQPQHF. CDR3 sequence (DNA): TGTGCCAGCAGTTTACGGGGCACCAGACAGGATCAGCCCCAGCATTTT. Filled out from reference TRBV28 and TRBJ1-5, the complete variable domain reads DVKVTQSSRYLVKRTGEKVFLECVQDMDHENMFWYRQDPGLGLRLIYFSYDVKMKEKGDIPEGYSVSREKKERFSLILESASTNQTSMYLCASSLRGTRQDQPQHFGDGTRLSIL.

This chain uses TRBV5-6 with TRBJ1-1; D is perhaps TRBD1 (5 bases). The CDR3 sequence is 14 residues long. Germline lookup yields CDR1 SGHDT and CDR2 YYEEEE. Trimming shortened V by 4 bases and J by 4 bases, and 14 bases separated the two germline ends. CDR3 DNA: TGTGCCAGCAGCGCGGACGAGGGGACCACTGAAGCTTTCTTT. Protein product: CASSADEGTTEAFF. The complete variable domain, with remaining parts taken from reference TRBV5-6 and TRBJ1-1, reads DAGVTQSPTHLIKTRGQQVTLRCSPKSGHDTVSWYQQALGQGPQFIFQYYEEEERQRGNFPDRFSGHQFPNYSSELNVNALLLGDSALYLCASSADEGTTEAFFGQGTRLTVV.

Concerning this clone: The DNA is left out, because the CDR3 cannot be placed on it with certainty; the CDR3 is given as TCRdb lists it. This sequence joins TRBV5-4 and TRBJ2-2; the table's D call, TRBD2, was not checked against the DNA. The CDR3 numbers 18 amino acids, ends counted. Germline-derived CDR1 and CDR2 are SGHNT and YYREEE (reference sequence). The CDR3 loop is CASSLEFLERDNTGELFF.

CDR3 nucleotides: TGTGCCAGCAGTCCTCGGACTAGCGGGGGGGCCGACGAGCAGTACTTC. As protein: CASSPRTSGGADEQYF. The V gene is TRBV9, the J gene TRBJ2-7; 15 positions match TRBD2. After removal of 5 bases from V and 5 bases from J, the junction contained 8 bases not matched to a gene. The germline V gene has CDR1 SGDLS and CDR2 YYNGEE. There are 16 residues in the CDR3.

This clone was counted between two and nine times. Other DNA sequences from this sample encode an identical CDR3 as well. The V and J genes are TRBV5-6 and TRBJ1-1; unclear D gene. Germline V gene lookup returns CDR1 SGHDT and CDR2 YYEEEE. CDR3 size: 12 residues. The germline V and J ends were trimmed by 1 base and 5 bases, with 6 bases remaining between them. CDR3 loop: CASSLLGTEAFF. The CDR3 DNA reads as TGTGCCAGCAGCTTGCTGGGGACTGAAGCTTTCTTT. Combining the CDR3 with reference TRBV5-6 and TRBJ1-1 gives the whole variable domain DAGVTQSPTHLIKTRGQQVTLRCSPKSGHDTVSWYQQALGQGPQFIFQYYEEEERQRGNFPDRFSGHQFPNYSSELNVNALLLGDSALYLCASSLLGTEAFFGQGTRLTVV.

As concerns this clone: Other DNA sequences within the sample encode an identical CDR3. The CDR3 protein is CASSSGQNYGYTF. The DNA of the CDR3 is TGCGCCAGCAGCTCGGGACAGAACTATGGCTACACCTTC. The rearrangement links TRBV5-1 to TRBJ1-2; TRBD1 agrees at 7 bases. Per germline, CDR1 SGHRS and CDR2 YFSETQ. CDR3 size: 13 residues. The J segment lost 2 bases and the V segment lost 3 bases, leaving 1 base of the junction unmatched.

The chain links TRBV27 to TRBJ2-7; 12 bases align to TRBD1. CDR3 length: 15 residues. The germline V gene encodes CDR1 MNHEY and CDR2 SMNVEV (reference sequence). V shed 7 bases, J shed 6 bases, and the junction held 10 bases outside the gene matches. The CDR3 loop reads CASKLGTGGPGEQYF. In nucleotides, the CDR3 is TGTGCCAGCAAGCTGGGGACAGGGGGCCCCGGCGAGCAGTACTTC.